The clone carrying this TCR beta chain showed up many times. Where ophthalmopathy was absent within 18 months of follow-up, hyperthyroidism was stable. As the starting material, roughly 9.7 ml of fresh peripheral blood yielded the PBMCs. Amplifying from RNA transcripts, the study obtained TCR beta CDR3 regions. First-round RT-PCR used HTBI primers; second-round multiplex PCR followed. Each CDR3 protein is one row after TCRdb ran MiXCR on the multiplex PCR reads. Among hundreds of thousands of distinct CDR3 sequences listed, around 21% were seen once. Trimming removed 1 base from V and 0 bases from J; junction bases left unmatched: 3. Germline-derived CDR1 and CDR2 are MDHEN and SYDVKM. The CDR3 sequence is 15 residues long. The sample originates from a study of Graves' ophthalmopathy and Graves' hyperthyroidism. Turning to the study itself: Peripheral blood sampling occurred at initial diagnosis, before any treatment.

Specimen: peripheral blood. The chain uses TRBV28 and TRBJ2-7; 7 bases line up with TRBD1. This TCR came from a woman aged 18 to 35 with stable Graves' hyperthyroidism. CDR3 sequence reads: CASSLSRTGSYEQYF. The CDR3 bases are TGTGCCAGCAGTTTATCCCGGACAGGCTCCTACGAGCAGTACTTC.